This T cell receptor beta chain was recorded in a study of identical twins. Overall study findings and caveats: Zero-insertion findings could be partly confounded by invariant cells (MAIT and iNKT cells).

Donors were all healthy Caucasians. TCRdb recomputed calls from the 5' RACE reads with MiXCR, one row per CDR3 protein. The table records roughly 570,000 distinct CDR3 sequences, more than 9% of them present only once. The CDR3 covers 20 residues. Germline CDR1 is SQVTM and CDR2 is ANQGSEA. The V gene lost 4 bases and the J gene lost 1 base, with 29 bases spanning the gap. Concerning this clonotype: Antigen unknown.

These data were likewise used in another study, on yellow fever vaccine responses in identical twins.

The sample was PBMCs. This receptor was obtained from a woman aged 18-29 years in good health. The rearrangement links TRBV29-1 to TRBJ2-4, with D tentatively TRBD1 (5 bases). CDR3 DNA sequence: TGCAGCGTTGGGATGTGGCAGGGCGATGATCCAGTTTTGGCCAAAAACATTCAGTACTTC. This gives the protein CSVGMWQGDDPVLAKNIQYF.